The 4 T cell receptor beta chains reported below all come from one sample, sequenced in a study of Ad26.COV2.S vaccination and SARS-CoV-2 variants. Assay: immunoSEQ multiplex PCR; the TCRdb copy retains only in-frame clones and omits some. The table shows 500,000 or so clones, with around 88% occurring only once. Treatment: about 20 received Ad26.COV2.S at low or high dose, single or two shots; 5 received placebo; per-sample allocation not given. Sampling occurred on day 63 after the first vaccine or placebo injection. The sequencing here drew on peripheral blood, taken in a trial of Ad26.COV2.S vaccine versus placebo. These receptor sequences come from a person between 18 and 65 years old who received the Ad26.COV2.S COVID-19 vaccine or a placebo.

The J gene is TRBJ2-1, the V gene TRBV14, with 7 bases lining up with TRBD2. The trim removed 4 bases at V and 12 bases at J, leaving 15 bases unmatched. From germline, CDR1 is SGHDN and CDR2 FVKESK. This CDR3 spans 15 amino acids. CDR3 bases: TGTGCCAGCAGCCCGACGGGGGGTTCGCTGAGGGGGCAGTTCTTC. Its protein is CASSPTGGSLRGQFF. Supplemented by reference TRBV14 and TRBJ2-1, the full variable domain reads EAGVTQFPSHSVIEKGQTVTLRCDPISGHDNLYWYRRVMGKEIKFLLHFVKESKQDESGMPNNRFLAERTGGTYSTLKVQPAELEDSGVYFCASSPTGGSLRGQFFGPGTRLTVL.

V is TRBV29-1 and J is TRBJ2-5; D gene uncertain. This CDR3 is built from 12 residues. CDR1 and CDR2 (germline): SQVTM, ANQGSEA. V was shortened by 2 bases and J by 6 bases, with 10 bases between the two germline ends. DNA of the CDR3: TGCAGCGTTGAAAACCTTGGGAAGACCCAGTACTTC. As protein: CSVENLGKTQYF. The full variable domain, with the rest looked up from reference TRBV29-1 and TRBJ2-5, is SAVISQKPSRDICQRGTSLTIQCQVDSQVTMMFWYRQQPGQSLTLIATANQGSEATYESGFVIDKFPISRPNLTFSTLTVSNMSPEDSSIYLCSVENLGKTQYFGPGTRLLVL.

The chain joins TRBV19 to TRBJ1-3, with no clear D. The CDR3 runs to 13 residues. Germline CDR1 is LNHDA and CDR2 is SQIVND (reference sequence). Here the CDR3 reads CSSALSSGNTIYF. The CDR3, as DNA: TGTTCGTCAGCGCTCAGCTCTGGAAACACCATATATTTT.

The J gene is TRBJ2-1, the V gene TRBV3-1 (or the pseudogene TRBV3-2); TRBD2 agrees at 8 bases. Germline-derived CDR1 and CDR2 are LGHDT and YNNKEL (reference sequence). Trimming removed 3 bases from V and 5 bases from J; junction bases left unmatched: 9. The CDR3 covers 16 residues. CDR3 bases: TGTGCCAGCAGCCACATAACTAGCGGATTTGACAATGAGCAGTTCTTC. Protein: CASSHITSGFDNEQFF.